This TCR beta chain was captured by sequencing in a study of T cell repertoires in cytomegalovirus infection. This CDR3 is built from 16 residues. Looked up from germline, CDR1 is LGHNT and CDR2 is FRNRAP. The ends were cut back, 6 bases at V and 0 bases at J, with 16 bases in the middle. TCRdb fed the reads into MiXCR, producing one record per CDR3 protein. Among more than 250,000 distinct CDR3 sequences listed, roughly an eighth were seen once. This clonotype has more than one count but fewer than ten. The chain employs TRBV12-5 and TRBJ2-3; D might be TRBD1 or TRBD2, each matching 6 bases. Specimen: PBMCs. This receptor was obtained from a human donor in good health (CMV status not recorded). Some clones in this sample may be carry-over from other donors' samples. The CDR3 DNA reads as TGTGCTAGTGGAACCCGTCCGGGGGCCAGCACAGATACGCAGTATTTT. It codes for CASGTRPGASTDTQYF. Complete variable domain (other parts from reference TRBV12-5 and TRBJ2-3): DARVTQTPRHKVTEMGQEVTMRCQPILGHNTVFWYRQTMMQGLELLAYFRNRAPLDDSGMPKDRFSAEMPDATLATLKIQPSEPRDSAVYFCASGTRPGASTDTQYFGPGTRLTVL.